This entry lists 13 T cell receptor beta chains sequenced from one sample in a study of shared clonotypes between healthy human individuals. Only in-frame clones appear in the TCRdb table, and some are missing; sequencing was by immunoSEQ multiplex PCR. There are hundreds of thousands of clones in the sample; about 96% occur only once, and about 0.054% lies in the top ten. The sequenced sample was naive CD4+ T cells sorted from blood. Subset here: CD45RA+ positively selected. Receptor source: a woman between 25 and 40 years old in good health.

The chain links TRBV6-5 to TRBJ2-1; D may correspond to TRBD1 or TRBD2 (5 bases each). With 0 bases removed from V and 6 bases from J, the gap between germline ends came to 9 bases. This CDR3 contains 14 residues. Germline loops: CDR1 MNHEY, CDR2 SVGAGI. CDR3 DNA: TGTGCCAGCAGTTACTCCGGGGCCATCAATGAGCAGTTCTTC. Translated: CASSYSGAINEQFF.

The rearrangement links TRBV2 to TRBJ1-2; 9 positions match TRBD1. The CDR3 is 14 residues long. CDR1 and CDR2 from the germline V gene are SNHLY and FYNNEI. V lost 4 bases, J lost 5 bases, and 5 bases stayed unmatched. The chain's CDR3 is CASSGGQGVYGYTF. The DNA for the CDR3 is TGTGCCAGCAGTGGGGGACAGGGCGTATATGGCTACACCTTC.

The chain joins TRBV5-1 to TRBJ1-4; 7 positions match TRBD1. Trimming took 4 bases from V and 7 from J; bases not matched to a gene: 10. The length of the CDR3 is 15 residues. Germline CDR1 and CDR2: SGHRS and YFSETQ. CDR3 DNA sequence: TGCGCCAGCAGCCTCCGTGGGACAGTGCTTGAAAAACTGTTTTTT. Its protein product is CASSLRGTVLEKLFF.

This sequence joins TRBV9 and TRBJ2-1; D is perhaps TRBD2 (6 bases). Trimming pared 1 base from V and 4 bases from J, leaving 6 bases between. Germline V gene sequence: CDR1 SGDLS, CDR2 YYNGEE. This CDR3 has 13 amino acids. In DNA form, the CDR3 reads TGTGCCAGCAGCGTAAGCGGGTACAATGAGCAGTTCTTC. This gives the protein CASSVSGYNEQFF.

The rearrangement joins TRBV7-6 to TRBJ2-5; 12 bases map to TRBD2. The J call is in doubt because the DNA end fits TRBJ2-7 better. CDR3 length equals 15 residues. Germline assignment: CDR1 SGHVS and CDR2 FNYEAQ. The CDR3 DNA sequence: TGTGCCAGCAGCCCGACTAGCGGGAGACCCTACGAGCAGTACTTC. This gives the protein CASSPTSGRPYEQYF.

V is TRBV28 and J is TRBJ2-7; 8 bases fit TRBD1. J lost 2 bases, V lost 6 bases, and 9 bases had no gene match. Germline V gene lookup returns CDR1 MDHEN and CDR2 SYDVKM. This CDR3 is built from 15 residues. The CDR3 spells CASSPGGEGTYEQYF. The CDR3 nucleotides are TGTGCCAGCAGCCCAGGGGGCGAAGGAACCTACGAGCAGTACTTC.

This clone has a single count. The chain employs TRBV7-9 and TRBJ2-5; 11 positions match TRBD1. J gave up 3 bases and V 2 bases, and 5 bases lay outside the gene matches. CDR1 and CDR2 (germline): SEHNR, FQNEAQ (reference sequence). The CDR3 contains 16 residues. The CDR3 DNA reads TGTGCCAGCAGCTTATTTCCGGGACAGGGGGAAGAGACCCAGTACTTC. This codes for CASSLFPGQGEETQYF.

The chain is built from TRBV6-5 and TRBJ2-1; 15 bases are shared with TRBD2. The CDR3 length is 15 residues. The V and J ends lost 2 bases and 7 bases, in that order; junction bases with no gene match: 0. Germline V CDR1 and CDR2: MNHEY, SVGAGI. CDR3 protein: CASSYGTSGRNEQFF. The CDR3, as DNA: TGTGCCAGCAGTTACGGGACTAGCGGGAGGAATGAGCAGTTCTTC.

The chain employs TRBV7-2 and TRBJ2-5; D unresolved. Germline-derived CDR1 and CDR2 are SGHTA and FQGNSA. Trimming left V 5 bases short and J 4 bases short, with 23 bases between. The CDR3 runs to 17 residues. The DNA of the CDR3 is TGTGCCAGCAGCCGATGGGTGGGTCCTACCGGGCTAGAGACCCAGTACTTC. This encodes CASSRWVGPTGLETQYF.

The genes are TRBV10-1 and TRBJ2-7; D might be TRBD1 (6 bases). V was clipped by 3 bases and J by 6 bases, with 15 bases between them. This CDR3 comprises 14 residues. The germline V gene encodes CDR1 WNHNN and CDR2 SYGVQD (reference sequence). The DNA of the CDR3 is TGCGCCAGCAGTGACAGGGGAACTTTGGGCGAGCAGTACTTC. This codes for CASSDRGTLGEQYF.

The chain employs TRBV29-1 and TRBJ1-1, with D perhaps matching TRBD1 (6 bases). Trimming left V 7 bases short and J 3 bases short, with 18 bases between. Germline V gives CDR1 SQVTM, CDR2 ANQGSEA. There are 14 residues in the CDR3. This chain's CDR3 is CSAVKQGLDTEAFF. CDR3 sequence (DNA): TGCAGCGCCGTCAAACAGGGACTCGACACTGAAGCTTTCTTT.

V and J are TRBV2 and TRBJ1-2; D possibly corresponds to TRBD1 (6 bases). The germline V gene has CDR1 SNHLY and CDR2 FYNNEI. The CDR3 contains 14 residues. Trimming pared 1 base from V and 4 bases from J, leaving 10 bases between. This chain's CDR3 is CASSEDGQTYGYTF. The CDR3 DNA is TGTGCCAGCAGTGAAGATGGACAGACCTATGGCTACACCTTC.

The chain is built from TRBV15 and TRBJ1-6; D is unclear. Germline CDR1 reads LNHNV; CDR2 reads YYDKDF (reference sequence). The CDR3 consists of 13 residues. Trimming stripped 1 base from V and 6 bases from J, with 4 bases between. In DNA, the CDR3 is TGTGCCACCAGCAGAGTGGGTAATTCACCCCTCCACTTT. It specifies CATSRVGNSPLHF.